A single sample gave rise to the 8 T cell receptor beta chains below, sequenced in a study of T cell responses to AZD1222 COVID-19 vaccine. Repertoires were generated with immunoSEQ multiplex PCR, while TCRdb's copy carries only in-frame clones and drops some. The profile shows 140,000 or so clones, around nine tenths of them singletons. This sample comprised peripheral blood, obtained 28 days after the second AZD1222 dose. The receptors were gathered from an adult who received the AZD1222 COVID-19 vaccine.

This chain uses TRBV30 with TRBJ1-5; D possibly corresponds to TRBD1 (5 bases). The V gene lost 0 bases and the J gene lost 6 bases, with 9 bases spanning the gap. The germline V gene encodes CDR1 GTSNPN and CDR2 SVGIG (reference sequence). The CDR3 totals 13 residues. The CDR3 loop reads CAWSVVTAQPQHF. CDR3 DNA: TGTGCCTGGAGTGTCGTGACAGCTCAGCCCCAGCATTTT. Filled out from reference TRBV30 and TRBJ1-5, the complete variable domain reads SQTIHQWPATLVQPVGSPLSLECTVEGTSNPNLYWYRQAAGRGLQLLFYSVGIGQISSEVPQNLSASRPQDRQFILSSKKLLLSDSGFYLCAWSVVTAQPQHFGDGTRLSIL.

The CDR3 coding sequence is TGCGCCAGCCTCCTGGGCGGGGGAGGAAGCAATCAGCCCCAGCATTTT. Its translation is CASLLGGGGSNQPQHF. The rearrangement uses TRBV23-1 and TRBJ1-5, with TRBD1 as a possible D gene (5 bases). TRBV23-1 counts as an open reading frame of uncertain function. CDR3 size: 16 residues. V dropped 8 bases and J dropped 1 base, with 18 bases sitting between them.

The chain couples TRBV11-3 to TRBJ2-2; D remains unclear. This CDR3 region has 12 residues. Germline assignment: CDR1 SGHNT and CDR2 YENEEA. Trimming removed 2 bases from V and 3 bases from J, with 1 base in between. CDR3 protein: CASSLHTGELFF. CDR3 DNA sequence: TGTGCCAGCAGCTTACACACCGGGGAGCTGTTTTTT.

The chain links TRBV6-5 to TRBJ2-1; no definite D call. V was clipped by 5 bases and J by 9 bases, with 11 bases between them. Germline V gene lookup returns CDR1 MNHEY and CDR2 SVGAGI. CDR3 size: 12 residues. CDR3: CASSIGFTEQFF. CDR3 sequence (DNA): TGTGCCAGCAGTATAGGGTTTACTGAGCAGTTCTTC.

The chain carries TRBV27 and TRBJ2-3, with 7 nucleotides matching TRBD2. This CDR3 comprises 13 residues. V gave up 0 bases and J gave up 10 bases; unmatched junction bases: 4. Germline V gives CDR1 MNHEY, CDR2 SMNVEV (reference sequence). Here the CDR3 reads CASSLSSTSSQYF. Here the CDR3 DNA reads TGTGCCAGCAGTTTATCTTCGACTAGCTCGCAGTATTTT.

The genes are TRBV18 and TRBJ1-3, with D possibly being TRBD1 (5 bases). CDR3 length equals 17 residues. CDR1 is KGHSH, CDR2 LQKENI, per germline. The ends were cut back, 6 bases at V and 0 bases at J, with 18 bases in the middle. This CDR3 is CASSSSRVAHSGNTIYF. The CDR3 DNA reads as TGTGCCAGCTCTAGTTCCAGGGTAGCCCACTCTGGAAACACCATATATTTT.

The rearrangement links TRBV25-1 to TRBJ1-1; 7 nucleotides align to TRBD1. This CDR3 contains 14 residues. Germline CDR1 and CDR2: MGHDK and SYGVNS. V was clipped by 3 bases and J by 4 bases; unmatched bases: 5. This chain's CDR3 is CASSDSGGLTEAFF. The CDR3 DNA is TGTGCCAGCAGTGACTCAGGGGGTCTCACTGAAGCTTTCTTT.

The chain recombines TRBV19 with TRBJ1-4; 9 bases are shared with TRBD1. The CDR3 length is 13 residues. V dropped 8 bases and J dropped 7; count of bases not matched to a gene: 5. CDR1 and CDR2 from the germline V gene are LNHDA and SQIVND (reference sequence). The CDR3 reads CASAGTGTEKLFF. The DNA for the CDR3 is TGTGCCAGTGCCGGGACAGGGACTGAAAAACTGTTTTTT.